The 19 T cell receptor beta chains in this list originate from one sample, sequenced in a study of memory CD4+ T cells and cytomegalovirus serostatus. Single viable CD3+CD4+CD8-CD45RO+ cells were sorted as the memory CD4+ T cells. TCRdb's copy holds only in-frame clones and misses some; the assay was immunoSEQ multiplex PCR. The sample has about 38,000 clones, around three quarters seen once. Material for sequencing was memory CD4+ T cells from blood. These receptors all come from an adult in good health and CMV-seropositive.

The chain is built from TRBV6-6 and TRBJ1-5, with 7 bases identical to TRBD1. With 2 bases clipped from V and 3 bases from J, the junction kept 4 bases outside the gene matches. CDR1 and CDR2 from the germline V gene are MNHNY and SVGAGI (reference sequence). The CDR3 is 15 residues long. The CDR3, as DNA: TGTGCCAGCAGTTACCCAGGGGGGCACAATCAGCCCCAGCATTTT. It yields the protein CASSYPGGHNQPQHF.

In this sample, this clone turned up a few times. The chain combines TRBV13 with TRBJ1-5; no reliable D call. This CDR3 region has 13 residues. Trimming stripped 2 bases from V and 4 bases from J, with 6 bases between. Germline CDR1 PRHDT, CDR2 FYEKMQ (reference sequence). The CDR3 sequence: CASSLSRNQPQHF. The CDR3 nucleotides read TGTGCCAGCAGCTTATCGAGAAATCAGCCCCAGCATTTT.

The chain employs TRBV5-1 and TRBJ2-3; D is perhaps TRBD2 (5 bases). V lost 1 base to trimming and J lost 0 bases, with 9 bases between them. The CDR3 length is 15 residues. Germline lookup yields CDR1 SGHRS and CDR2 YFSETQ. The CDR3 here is CASSLWRSSTDTQYF. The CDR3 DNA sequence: TGCGCCAGCAGCTTGTGGAGGTCTAGCACAGATACGCAGTATTTT.

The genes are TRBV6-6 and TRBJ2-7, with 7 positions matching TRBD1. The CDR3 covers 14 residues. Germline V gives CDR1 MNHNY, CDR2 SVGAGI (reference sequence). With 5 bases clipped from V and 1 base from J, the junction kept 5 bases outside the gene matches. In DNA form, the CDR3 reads TGTGCCAGCAGTAGGAGGACAGGTTCCTACGAGCAGTACTTC. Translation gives CASSRRTGSYEQYF.

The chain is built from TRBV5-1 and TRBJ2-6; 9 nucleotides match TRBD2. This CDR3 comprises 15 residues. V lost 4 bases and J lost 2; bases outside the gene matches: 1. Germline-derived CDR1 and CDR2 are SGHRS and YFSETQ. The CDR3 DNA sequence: TGCGCCAGCAGCGGCGGGGGGGCTGGGGCCAACGTCCTGACTTTC. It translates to CASSGGGAGANVLTF.

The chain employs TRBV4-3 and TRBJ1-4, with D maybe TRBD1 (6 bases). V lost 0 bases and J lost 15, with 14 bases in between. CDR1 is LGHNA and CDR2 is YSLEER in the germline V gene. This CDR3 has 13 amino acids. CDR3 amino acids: CASSQDLRGGLFF. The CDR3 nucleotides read TGCGCCAGCAGCCAAGATTTGAGAGGGGGTTTGTTTTTT.

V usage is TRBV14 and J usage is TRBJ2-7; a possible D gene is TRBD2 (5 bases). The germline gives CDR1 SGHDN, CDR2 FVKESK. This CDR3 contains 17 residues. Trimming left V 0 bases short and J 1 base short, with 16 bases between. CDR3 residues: CASSQEGLRGQSYEQYF. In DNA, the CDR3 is TGTGCCAGCAGCCAAGAGGGTCTTAGAGGGCAATCCTACGAGCAGTACTTC.

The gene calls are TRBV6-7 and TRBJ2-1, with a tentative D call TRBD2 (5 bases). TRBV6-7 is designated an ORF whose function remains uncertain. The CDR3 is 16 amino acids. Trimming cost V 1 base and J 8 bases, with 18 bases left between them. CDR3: CASSYLRLPGVDEQFF. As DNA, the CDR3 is TGTGCCAGCAGTTACTTGAGACTACCCGGGGTAGATGAGCAGTTCTTC.

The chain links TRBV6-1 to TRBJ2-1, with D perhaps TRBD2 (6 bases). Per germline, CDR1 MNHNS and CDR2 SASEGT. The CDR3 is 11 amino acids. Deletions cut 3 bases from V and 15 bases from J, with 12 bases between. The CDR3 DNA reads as TGTGCCAGCAGTGAGACGGGAGCCGGGTTCTTC. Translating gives CASSETGAGFF.

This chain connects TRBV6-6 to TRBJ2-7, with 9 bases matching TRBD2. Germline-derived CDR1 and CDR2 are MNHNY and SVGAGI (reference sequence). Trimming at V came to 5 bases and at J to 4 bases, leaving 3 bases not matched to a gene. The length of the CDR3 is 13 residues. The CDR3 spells CASSRGGGYEQYF. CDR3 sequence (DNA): TGTGCCAGCAGTCGCGGGGGGGGGTACGAGCAGTACTTC.

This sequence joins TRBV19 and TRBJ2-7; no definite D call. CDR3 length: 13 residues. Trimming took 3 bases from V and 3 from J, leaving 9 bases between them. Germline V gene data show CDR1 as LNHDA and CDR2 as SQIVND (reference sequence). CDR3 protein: CASSISLFYEQYF. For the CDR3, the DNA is TGTGCCAGTAGTATTTCGCTCTTCTACGAGCAGTACTTC.

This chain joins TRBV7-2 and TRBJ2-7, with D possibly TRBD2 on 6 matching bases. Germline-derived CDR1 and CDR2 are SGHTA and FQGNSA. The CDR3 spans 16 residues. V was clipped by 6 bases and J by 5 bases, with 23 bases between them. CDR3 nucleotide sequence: TGTGCCAGCAGGGAGGGACTTGCGGCAGTTCCCGACGAGCAGTACTTC. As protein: CASREGLAAVPDEQYF.

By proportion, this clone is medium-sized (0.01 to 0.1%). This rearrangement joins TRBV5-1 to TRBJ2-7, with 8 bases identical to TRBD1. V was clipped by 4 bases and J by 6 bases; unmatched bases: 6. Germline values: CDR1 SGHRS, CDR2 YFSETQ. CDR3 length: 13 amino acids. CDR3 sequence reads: CASSTQGAREQYF. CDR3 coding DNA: TGCGCCAGCAGCACTCAGGGGGCGCGCGAGCAGTACTTC.

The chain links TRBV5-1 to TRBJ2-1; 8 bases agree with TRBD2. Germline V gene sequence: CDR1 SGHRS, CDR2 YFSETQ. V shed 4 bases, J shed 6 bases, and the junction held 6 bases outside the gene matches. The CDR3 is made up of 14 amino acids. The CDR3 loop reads CASSGGTRANEQFF. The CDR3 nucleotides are TGCGCCAGCAGCGGCGGGACTAGAGCCAATGAGCAGTTCTTC.

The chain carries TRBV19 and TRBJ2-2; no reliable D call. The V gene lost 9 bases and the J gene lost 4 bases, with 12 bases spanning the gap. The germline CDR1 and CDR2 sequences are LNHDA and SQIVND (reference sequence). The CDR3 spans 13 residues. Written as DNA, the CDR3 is TGTGCCAGCCATTTCTGGGGCACCGGGGAGCTGTTTTTT. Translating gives CASHFWGTGELFF.

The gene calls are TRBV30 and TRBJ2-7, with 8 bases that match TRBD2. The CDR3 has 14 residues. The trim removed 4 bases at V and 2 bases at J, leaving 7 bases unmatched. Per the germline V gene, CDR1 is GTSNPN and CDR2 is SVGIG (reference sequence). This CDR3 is CAWKVASGPYEQYF. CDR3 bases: TGTGCCTGGAAAGTAGCTAGCGGGCCCTACGAGCAGTACTTC.

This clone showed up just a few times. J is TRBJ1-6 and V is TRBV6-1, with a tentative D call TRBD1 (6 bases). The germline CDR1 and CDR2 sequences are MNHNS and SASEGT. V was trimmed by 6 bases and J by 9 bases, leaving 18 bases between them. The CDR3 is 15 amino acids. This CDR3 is CASRGGEVGGSPLHF. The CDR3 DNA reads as TGTGCCAGCAGAGGAGGGGAGGTAGGGGGTTCACCCCTCCACTTT.

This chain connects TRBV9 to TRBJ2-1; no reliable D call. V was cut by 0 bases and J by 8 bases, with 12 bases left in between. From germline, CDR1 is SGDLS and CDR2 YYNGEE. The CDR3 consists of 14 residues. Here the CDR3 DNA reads TGTGCCAGCAGCGTAGGAGACTCCCCTCATGAGCAGTTCTTC. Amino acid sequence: CASSVGDSPHEQFF.

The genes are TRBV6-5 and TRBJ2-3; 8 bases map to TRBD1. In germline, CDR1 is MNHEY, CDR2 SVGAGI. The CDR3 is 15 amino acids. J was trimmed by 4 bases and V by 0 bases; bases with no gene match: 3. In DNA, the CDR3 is TGTGCCAGCAGTTACTCGGACAGGGTGTCAGATACGCAGTATTTT. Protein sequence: CASSYSDRVSDTQYF.